These 30 T cell receptor beta chains were all obtained from the same sample, sequenced in a study of blood T cell repertoires in COVID-19. The repertoire was sequenced with immunoSEQ multiplex PCR; TCRdb's copy has only in-frame clones and lacks some. The profile shows some 170,000 clones, over 80% of them singletons. The sequencing input was peripheral blood. These receptors all come from a woman aged 70 to 79 with acute or convalescent COVID-19.

The genes are TRBV30 and TRBJ1-4, with D possibly TRBD1 on 5 matching bases. V lost 2 bases to trimming and J lost 8 bases, with 18 bases between them. CDR3 size: 15 residues. Looked up from germline, CDR1 is GTSNPN and CDR2 is SVGIG (reference sequence). CDR3 protein: CAWSPRQILPEKLFF. The CDR3 DNA reads TGTGCCTGGAGTCCTAGACAGATCCTTCCGGAAAAACTGTTTTTT.

This chain uses TRBV7-2 with TRBJ2-1, with 7 bases that match TRBD1. Looked up from germline, CDR1 is SGHTA and CDR2 is FQGNSA. The CDR3 consists of 17 residues. After removal of 1 base from V and 8 bases from J, the junction contained 14 bases not matched to a gene. The CDR3 DNA reads TGTGCCAGCAGCTTAGATCGGCAGACAGGGCTGATAGATGAGCAGTTCTTC. Translated, it gives CASSLDRQTGLIDEQFF.

This chain links TRBV5-5 with TRBJ2-2; 7 nucleotides line up with TRBD1. Germline V gene data show CDR1 as SGHKS and CDR2 as YYEKEE (reference sequence). This CDR3 comprises 14 residues. V dropped 4 bases and J dropped 6; count of bases not matched to a gene: 6. The CDR3 bases are TGTGCCAGCAGCCTCGACAGGGTTCCCGGGGAGCTGTTTTTT. It encodes CASSLDRVPGELFF.

The DNA of the CDR3 is TGTGCCAGCAGCTCGAACCTGCGGGCGGACTACAATGAGCAGTTCTTC. This gives the protein CASSSNLRADYNEQFF. The J gene is TRBJ2-1, the V gene TRBV5-4; D may be TRBD2 (5 bases). The CDR3 is made up of 16 amino acids. Germline lookup yields CDR1 SGHNT and CDR2 YYREEE (reference sequence). The V gene lost 3 bases and the J gene lost 3 bases, with 16 bases spanning the gap.

The CDR3 DNA follows: TGTGCCAGCAGACCTCACAGGGGTCCGGGACTAGCGGGGGAAACCGGGGAGCTGTTTTTT. Its protein product is CASRPHRGPGLAGETGELFF. The chain couples TRBV27 to TRBJ2-2; 14 bases align to TRBD2. The trim removed 6 bases at V and 5 bases at J, leaving 17 bases unmatched. Germline lookup yields CDR1 MNHEY and CDR2 SMNVEV (reference sequence). The CDR3 length is 20 residues.

The chain recombines TRBV10-2 with TRBJ1-2, with a tentative D call TRBD1 (5 bases). Germline V CDR1 and CDR2: WSHSY, SAAADI. The CDR3 is made up of 15 amino acids. V lost 6 bases to trimming and J lost 6 bases, with 20 bases between them. The CDR3: CASSDLDTPSDGYTF. In DNA, the CDR3 is TGCGCCAGCAGCGACCTGGACACTCCATCTGATGGCTACACCTTC.

The V gene is TRBV19, the J gene TRBJ2-1; 7 bases fit TRBD2. V lost 0 bases to trimming and J lost 7 bases; unmatched junction nucleotides: 9. The CDR3 runs 16 residues. In germline, CDR1 is LNHDA, CDR2 SQIVND (reference sequence). CDR3 amino acids: CASSIDMGGGKNEQFF. The CDR3 DNA sequence: TGTGCCAGTAGTATAGATATGGGGGGAGGGAAAAATGAGCAGTTCTTC.

V and J are TRBV7-9 and TRBJ2-2; a weak D match, TRBD1 (5 bases). The CDR3 is made up of 13 amino acids. Germline CDR1 reads SEHNR; CDR2 reads FQNEAQ (reference sequence). The V gene lost 11 bases and the J gene lost 3 bases, with 13 bases spanning the gap. As DNA, the CDR3 is TGTGCCCGCGAGACAGCCTACACCGGGGAGCTGTTTTTT. Translation gives CARETAYTGELFF.

The rearrangement uses TRBV10-3 and TRBJ2-1; a possible D gene is TRBD2 (5 bases). Trimming left V 4 bases short and J 0 bases short, with 13 bases between. The CDR3 runs to 16 residues. Germline V gene lookup returns CDR1 ENHRY and CDR2 SYGVKD. The CDR3 nucleotides read TGTGCCATCAGTGGGGTCGGGATTAGCTCCTACAATGAGCAGTTCTTC. This codes for CAISGVGISSYNEQFF.

The chain employs TRBV5-5 and TRBJ2-6; no reliable D call. Trimming removed 0 bases at V and 0 bases at J, with 10 bases between. The length of the CDR3 is 17 residues. Germline CDR1 reads SGHKS; CDR2 reads YYEKEE (reference sequence). The DNA for the CDR3 is TGTGCCAGCAGCTTGGTTTACGGTCACTCTGGGGCCAACGTCCTGACTTTC. It yields the protein CASSLVYGHSGANVLTF.

The CDR3 is CASSFRRTGNTIYF. The CDR3 DNA reads as TGTGCCAGCAGTTTCCGGAGGACTGGAAACACCATATATTTT. The chain couples TRBV28 to TRBJ1-3; D call uncertain. There are 14 residues in the CDR3. CDR1 and CDR2 from the germline V gene are MDHEN and SYDVKM. The V gene lost 3 bases and the J gene lost 2 bases, with 8 bases spanning the gap.

V usage is TRBV30 and J usage is TRBJ2-7, with unresolved D. Germline lookup yields CDR1 GTSNPN and CDR2 SVGIG (reference sequence). This CDR3 contains 15 residues. The V end lost 1 base, the J end lost 3 bases, and 16 bases lay between the germline ends. The CDR3 reads CAWSAGAFILYEQYF. The CDR3 DNA sequence: TGTGCCTGGAGTGCCGGAGCCTTCATACTCTACGAGCAGTACTTC.

The J gene is TRBJ1-6, the V gene TRBV6-5; D uncertain. This CDR3 has 14 amino acids. The germline gives CDR1 MNHEY, CDR2 SVGAGI. V dropped 7 bases and J dropped 7 bases, with 14 bases sitting between them. CDR3 residues: CASTSRGRNSPLHF. The CDR3 nucleotides are TGTGCCAGCACTTCGCGGGGTCGGAATTCACCCCTCCACTTT.

The rearrangement uses TRBV30 and TRBJ1-4, with a tentative D call TRBD1 (5 bases). The CDR3 is 15 amino acids. V was shortened by 1 base and J by 8 bases, with 17 bases between the two germline ends. From germline, CDR1 is GTSNPN and CDR2 SVGIG (reference sequence). The CDR3 DNA follows: TGTGCCTGGAGTGCAGAGCAGGGTATACGGGAAAAACTGTTTTTT. Its protein is CAWSAEQGIREKLFF.

V is TRBV4-2 and J is TRBJ2-7, with 9 nucleotides matching TRBD1. The V gene's germline CDR1 is LGHNA and CDR2 YNFKEQ. V was clipped by 0 bases and J by 6 bases; unmatched bases: 18. CDR3 length: 19 amino acids. The CDR3 sequence: CASSQDGRRYGTGLVEQYF. The CDR3 nucleotides are TGTGCCAGCAGCCAAGATGGACGTAGATACGGGACAGGGCTTGTCGAGCAGTACTTC.

V is TRBV6-1 and J is TRBJ1-5; 7 bases fit TRBD1. The CDR3 contains 16 residues. From germline, CDR1 is MNHNS and CDR2 SASEGT. The V and J ends lost 4 bases and 0 bases, in that order; junction bases with no gene match: 6. CDR3 nucleotide sequence: TGTGCCAGCAGTGGGGGGACAGCATATAGCAATCAGCCCCAGCATTTT. Translating gives CASSGGTAYSNQPQHF.

This sequence joins TRBV6-1 and TRBJ2-7; TRBD2 aligns across 10 bases. The V gene end was trimmed by 1 base and the J gene end by 0 bases; junction bases not matched to a gene: 9. Germline V gives CDR1 MNHNS, CDR2 SASEGT. This CDR3 is built from 18 residues. The CDR3 protein is CASSEEKLAGFFSYEQYF. CDR3 sequence (DNA): TGTGCCAGCAGTGAAGAGAAACTAGCGGGATTCTTCTCCTACGAGCAGTACTTC.

Only a few counts were recorded for this clone. The J gene is TRBJ1-1, the V gene TRBV4-3; D perhaps matches TRBD1 (5 bases). CDR1 is LGHNA and CDR2 is YSLEER in the germline V gene. Trimming cost V 0 bases and J 7 bases, with 15 bases left between them. This CDR3 has 15 residues. The CDR3 reads CASSQDPGATGEAFF. In DNA, the CDR3 is TGCGCCAGCAGCCAAGACCCAGGAGCCACAGGTGAAGCTTTCTTT.

This clone was detected once. V usage is TRBV28 and J usage is TRBJ2-1; weak D call: TRBD2 (5 bases). Germline V gene lookup returns CDR1 MDHEN and CDR2 SYDVKM. This CDR3 is built from 14 residues. The V end lost 7 bases, the J end lost 9 bases, and 19 bases lay between the germline ends. The CDR3 DNA sequence: TGTGCCAGCACCCTTGCGACTACTTCGGGTGAGCAGTTCTTC. Amino acid sequence: CASTLATTSGEQFF.

J is TRBJ2-3 and V is TRBV14, with 9 positions matching TRBD1. This CDR3 has 18 amino acids. Germline CDR1 is SGHDN and CDR2 is FVKESK. After removal of 2 bases from V and 0 bases from J, the junction contained 9 bases not matched to a gene. This chain's CDR3 is CASSQRRGTGKSTDTQYF. CDR3 DNA sequence: TGTGCCAGCAGCCAAAGGAGGGGGACAGGGAAAAGCACAGATACGCAGTATTTT.

The chain combines TRBV28 with TRBJ2-1, with 9 bases identical to TRBD2. The V and J ends lost 5 bases and 8 bases, in that order; junction bases with no gene match: 7. Germline CDR1 and CDR2: MDHEN and SYDVKM. The length of the CDR3 is 14 residues. CDR3 amino acids: CASSRSGRSYEQFF. CDR3 DNA: TGTGCCAGCAGTCGTAGCGGGAGATCTTATGAGCAGTTCTTC.

This clone has only one observation. The V and J genes are TRBV5-1 and TRBJ1-2; D remains ambiguous. V was cut by 0 bases and J by 3 bases, with 12 bases left in between. Germline V gene sequence: CDR1 SGHRS, CDR2 YFSETQ. The CDR3 consists of 15 residues. The CDR3 protein is CASSLDSGYDYGYTF. The CDR3 DNA follows: TGCGCCAGCAGCTTGGACAGCGGGTACGACTATGGCTACACCTTC.

This chain uses TRBV2 with TRBJ2-1, with TRBD2 identical over 7 bases. This CDR3 spans 15 amino acids. Trimming removed 5 bases from V and 1 base from J; junction bases left unmatched: 5. Germline V gives CDR1 SNHLY, CDR2 FYNNEI. The chain's CDR3 is CASSLLAHSYNEQFF. The CDR3 DNA reads TGTGCCAGCAGTCTACTAGCGCATTCCTACAATGAGCAGTTCTTC.

This sequence joins TRBV11-2 and TRBJ2-6; a weak D match, TRBD2 (5 bases). V gave up 4 bases and J gave up 2 bases, with 9 bases separating them. CDR3 size: 15 residues. Germline loops: CDR1 SGHAT, CDR2 FQNNGV. The CDR3 coding sequence is TGTGCCAGCAGCTCGCAGGAGGCTGGGGCCAACGTCCTGACTTTC. It codes for CASSSQEAGANVLTF.

The table lists this clone with a count of one. The rearrangement uses TRBV7-2 and TRBJ2-7; D perhaps matches TRBD2 (6 bases). The CDR3 sequence is 15 residues long. The germline V and J ends were trimmed by 3 bases and 1 base, with 13 bases remaining between them. CDR1 and CDR2 (germline): SGHTA, FQGNSA. The CDR3 loop is CASSFSGSLSYEQYF. The DNA for the CDR3 is TGTGCCAGCAGCTTTTCCGGGAGTTTGTCCTACGAGCAGTACTTC.

V and J are TRBV10-3 and TRBJ1-1, with a tentative D call TRBD1 (6 bases). CDR3 length: 18 residues. V was trimmed by 5 bases and J by 1 base, leaving 23 bases between them. Germline CDR1 reads ENHRY; CDR2 reads SYGVKD. In nucleotides, the CDR3 is TGTGCCATCAGTCCCTCCTCCGGGACACCTTACCCGAACACTGAAGCTTTCTTT. It translates to CAISPSSGTPYPNTEAFF.

CDR3 protein: CASSLNTGGSYEQYF. As DNA, the CDR3 is TGCGCCAGCAGCTTGAATACAGGGGGCTCCTACGAGCAGTACTTC. V is TRBV5-1 and J is TRBJ2-7; 8 bases line up with TRBD1. J was trimmed by 0 bases and V by 1 base; bases with no gene match: 3. Germline CDR1 SGHRS, CDR2 YFSETQ. This CDR3 comprises 15 residues.

This clone was observed many times. This chain uses TRBV4-2 with TRBJ2-1; 8 bases map to TRBD2. Germline V gene sequence: CDR1 LGHNA, CDR2 YNFKEQ. CDR3 length: 17 residues. V shed 0 bases and J 4 bases; nucleotides not matched to a gene: 8. The CDR3 loop is CASSQETRGGKYNEQFF. In nucleotides, the CDR3 is TGTGCCAGCAGCCAAGAGACCCGGGGGGGAAAGTACAATGAGCAGTTCTTC.

The J gene is TRBJ1-1, the V gene TRBV6-4; D gene unclear. This CDR3 has 13 residues. Trimming shortened V by 4 bases and J by 3 bases, and 9 bases separated the two germline ends. CDR1 is MRHNA and CDR2 is SNTAGT in the germline V gene. CDR3 sequence (DNA): TGTGCCAGCAGTGTGCAGGAGGACACTGAAGCTTTCTTT. The encoded protein is CASSVQEDTEAFF.

The chain recombines TRBV19 with TRBJ1-5; TRBD1 is a possible D gene (6 bases). The CDR3 has 16 residues. The germline V gene encodes CDR1 LNHDA and CDR2 SQIVND (reference sequence). Trimming cost V 6 bases and J 2 bases, with 17 bases left between them. This CDR3 is CASSHRVSRGNQPQHF. The CDR3 region has the DNA TGTGCCAGTAGCCACAGGGTGAGTCGAGGCAATCAGCCCCAGCATTTT.